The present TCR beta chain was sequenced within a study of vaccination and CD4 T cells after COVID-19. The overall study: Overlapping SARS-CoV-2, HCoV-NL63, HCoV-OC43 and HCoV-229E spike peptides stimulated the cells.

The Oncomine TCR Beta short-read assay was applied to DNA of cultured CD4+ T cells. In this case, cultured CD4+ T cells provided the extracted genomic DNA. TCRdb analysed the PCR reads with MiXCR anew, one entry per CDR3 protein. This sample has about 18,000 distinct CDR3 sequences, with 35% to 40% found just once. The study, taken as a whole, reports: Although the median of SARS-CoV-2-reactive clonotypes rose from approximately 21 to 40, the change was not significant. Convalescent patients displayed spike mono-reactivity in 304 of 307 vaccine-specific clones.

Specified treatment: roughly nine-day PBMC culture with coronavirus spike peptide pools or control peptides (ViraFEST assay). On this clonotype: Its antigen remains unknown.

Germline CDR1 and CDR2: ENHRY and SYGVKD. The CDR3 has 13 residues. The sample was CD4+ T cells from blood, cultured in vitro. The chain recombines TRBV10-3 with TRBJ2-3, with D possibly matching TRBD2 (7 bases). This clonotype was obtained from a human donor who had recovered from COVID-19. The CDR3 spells CATMGGQGDTQYF. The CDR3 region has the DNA TGTGCTACCATGGGGGGGCAGGGGGATACGCAGTATTTT.